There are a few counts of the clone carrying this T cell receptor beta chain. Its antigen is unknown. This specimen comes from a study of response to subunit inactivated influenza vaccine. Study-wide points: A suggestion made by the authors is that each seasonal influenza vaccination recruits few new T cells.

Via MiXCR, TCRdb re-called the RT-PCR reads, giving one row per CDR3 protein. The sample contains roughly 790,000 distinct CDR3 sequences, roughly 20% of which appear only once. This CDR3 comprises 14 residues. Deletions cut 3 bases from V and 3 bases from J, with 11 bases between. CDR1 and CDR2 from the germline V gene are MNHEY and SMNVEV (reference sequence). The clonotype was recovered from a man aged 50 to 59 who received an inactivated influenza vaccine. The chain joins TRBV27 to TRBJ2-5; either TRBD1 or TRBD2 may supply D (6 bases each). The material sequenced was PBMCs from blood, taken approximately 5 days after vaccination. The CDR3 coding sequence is TGTGCCAGCAGTTTTGGAGGGGGGAAAGAGACCCAGTACTTC. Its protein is CASSFGGGKETQYF.